The 4 T cell receptor beta chains below were found in one sample sequenced in a study of blood T cell repertoires in COVID-19. Method: immunoSEQ multiplex PCR; TCRdb's copy keeps in-frame clones and lacks some. The sample lists some 490,000 clones; 70% to 90% were seen once. The sequencing input was PBMCs or T cells enriched from blood (not recorded which). These receptors were obtained from a woman aged 60-75 years who had recovered from COVID-19.

This chain links TRBV3-1 (or the pseudogene TRBV3-2) with TRBJ2-7; 8 nucleotides match TRBD1. Germline CDR1 and CDR2: LGHDT and YNNKEL (reference sequence). J gave up 5 bases and V 3 bases, and 3 bases lay outside the gene matches. The length of the CDR3 is 13 residues. This CDR3 reads CASSHGQGHEQYV. Written as DNA, the CDR3 is TGTGCCAGCAGCCACGGACAGGGACACGAGCAGTACGTC.

The gene calls are TRBV27 and TRBJ1-2, with 11 bases that match TRBD1. Germline CDR1 reads MNHEY; CDR2 reads SMNVEV (reference sequence). This CDR3 is 17 amino acids long. V shed 3 bases and J 6 bases; nucleotides not matched to a gene: 12. The CDR3 loop reads CASSFIGQGAPGNGYTF. The CDR3 DNA reads TGTGCCAGCAGTTTTATCGGACAGGGGGCGCCCGGAAATGGCTACACCTTC.

The chain links TRBV6-2 or TRBV6-3 to TRBJ1-2; D is unresolved. CDR1 is MNHEY, CDR2 SVGEGT, per germline. CDR3 size: 13 residues. V was trimmed by 2 bases and J by 4 bases, leaving 8 bases between them. The CDR3 sequence: CASSYKQAYGYTF. CDR3 bases: TGTGCCAGCAGTTACAAGCAGGCCTATGGCTACACCTTC.

V gene TRBV6-5 combines with J gene TRBJ1-5; D uncertain. Germline V gene lookup returns CDR1 MNHEY and CDR2 SVGAGI. Trimming shortened V by 0 bases and J by 2 bases, and 5 bases separated the two germline ends. The CDR3 runs to 14 residues. CDR3 loop: CASSYSSGNQPQHF. The CDR3 nucleotides read TGTGCCAGCAGTTACTCGTCAGGCAATCAGCCCCAGCATTTT.